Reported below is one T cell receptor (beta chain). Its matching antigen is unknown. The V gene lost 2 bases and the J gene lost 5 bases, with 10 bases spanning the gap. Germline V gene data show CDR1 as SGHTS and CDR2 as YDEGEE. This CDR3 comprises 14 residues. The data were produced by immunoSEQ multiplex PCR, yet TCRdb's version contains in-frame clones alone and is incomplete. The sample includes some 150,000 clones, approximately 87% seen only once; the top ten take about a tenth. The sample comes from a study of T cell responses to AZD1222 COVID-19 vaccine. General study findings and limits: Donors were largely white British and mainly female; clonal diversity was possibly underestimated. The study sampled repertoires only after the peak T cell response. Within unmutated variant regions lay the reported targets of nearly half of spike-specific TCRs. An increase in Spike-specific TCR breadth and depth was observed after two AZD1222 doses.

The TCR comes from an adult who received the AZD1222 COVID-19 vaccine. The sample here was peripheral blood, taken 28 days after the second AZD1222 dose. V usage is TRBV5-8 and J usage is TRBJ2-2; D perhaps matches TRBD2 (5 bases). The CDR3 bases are TGTGCCAGCAGCTTTGAGGGTCGGACCGGGGAGCTGTTTTTT. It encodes CASSFEGRTGELFF.